The following is a TCR beta chain sequence with its context. Its antigen has not been determined. The sample holds no much larger clone one base away, and base qualities are not on file. Trimming at the junction amounts to 7 bases on V and 4 bases on J, and the germline ends lie 12 bases apart. There are 13 amino acids in the CDR3, from cysteine to phenylalanine inclusive. Only the CDR3 part of the read is kept: 39 bases, read in frame from the first base. CDR1 and CDR2 were assigned from the germline V gene as SGHTA and FQGNSA. This record comes from a study of cytomegalovirus exposure and HLA in healthy donors (dated by TCRdb to about 2017). Turning to the overall study: According to an earlier analysis of 587 of the donors, about 179 million T cells yielded 90 million to 130 million unique TCR beta sequences and around 280 Gb of sequence data. A later analysis re-examined previously published TCR beta repertoires from about 700 donors and added high-resolution HLA genotyping to investigate patterns of TCR occurrence. To predict cytomegalovirus infection status, the study combined high-throughput TCR immunosequencing, statistical association of individual TCRs with disease status, and machine learning. The later analysis used no new phenotypic data to find candidate immune exposures, relying instead on TCR beta sequences and their occurrence across donors. About 300 gigabases of sequencing data and some 85 million unique TCR sequences were included in an early release covering around 650 HLA-typed donors. Donor age, sex, ethnicity and CMV serostatus were compiled together with the repertoire data. Of the 398 genotyped donors, around 81% fell in the genetic ancestry cluster associated with self-reported Caucasian donors. The study used immunosequencing to profile the T cell repertoires of hundreds of subjects and linked those repertoires to cytomegalovirus serostatus. Both class I and class II loci were covered by HLA typing, at four-digit resolution. A later genetic analysis took genome-wide SNP genotypes for about three fifths of the 666 donors and used that subset as a discovery cohort. Roughly 5 DR-DQ haplotypes were handled as single units for association and clustering, since linkage in the cohort was strong. In addition to the first cohort of 666 subjects, a separate validation cohort of approximately 130 different subjects was used. Typing coverage varied by locus: about 620-640 donors for A, B, C, DRB1 and DQB1; 500 to 550 for DQA1; over 600 for DPA1; fewer than 480 for DPB1. On average, 235,054 unique TCR beta nucleotide sequences were sequenced per donor among some 420 genotyped donors of the cohort, with 15% to 20% of those sequences being non-productive. The study aimed to test whether cataloging public T cell receptors could reveal signatures of past pathogen exposure. In an earlier analysis of roughly 540 of the donors, high-throughput TCR beta sequencing was used to judge whether each TCR beta V gene segment behaved as functional or pseudogenic. Every discovery cohort repertoire had been produced on one sequencing platform.

The cohort comprised approximately 700 healthy bone marrow donors. All cohort members were sampled while nominally healthy, although unrecorded immune exposures were likely present. The donor was CMV seropositive and was included in the group of some 290 seropositive cohort members. A peripheral blood sample was collected from each donor, and TCR beta sequencing was performed on peripheral blood mononuclear cells. Genomic DNA extraction from the blood cell samples was performed with the Qiagen DNeasy Blood Extraction Kit. General study outcomes and caveats: The study gave a list of under 200 TCR beta chains associated with cytomegalovirus. A later analysis reported that several top co-occurrence clusters appeared linked to parvovirus B19, influenza, CMV and Epstein-Barr virus. According to the authors, the approach could potentially be generalized to other disease states and immunological phenotypes. In a later analysis, most CMV-associated TCR beta chains were found to appear HLA-restricted, with HLA associations seemingly driven largely by CMV exposure. In an earlier analysis of 450 to 750 of the donors, most TCR beta V segments appeared in productive rearrangements about 87% or about 30% of the time, broadly matching IMGT annotations. An association between a missense DCLRE1C variant and V-gene and J-gene trimming of TCR beta chains was found in a later genetic analysis and replicated in an independent cohort. When HLA alleles, especially DR and DQ, strongly co-occurred, TCR associations were difficult to assign to individual alleles. In a later analysis, HLA-associated TCR beta chains were found to be more clonally expanded and to have lower generation probabilities than equally common non-associated chains. In a later analysis, TCR association rates were found to vary across HLA loci, with the most associated TCRs seen for DRB1 alleles and the fewest for HLA-C alleles. A further reported finding was that TCR beta sequences accurately predicted the HLA-A and HLA-B alleles for most subjects in the first cohort. Most TCR sequences were observed very rarely across donors, whereas some public TCRs were present in many individuals. Only TCR beta chains were sequenced in this cohort, and the absence of alpha or paired-chain data limited detectable features. Some IMGT-functional V segments, including TRBV6-2 and TRBV6-3, could not be told apart with the 87-base-pair reads, so those segments were excluded. Because HLA typing was missing for some donors at each locus, association tests included only the typed subset. A later genetic analysis reported fewer N-insertions in productive TCRs among donors in an Asian-associated ancestry cluster than the roughly 700-donor mean. Presence/absence analyses assumed roughly uniform sequencing depth across donors, an assumption that may not hold. Seventeen rarely observed V segments, including chromosome 9 orphons, were excluded from the earlier analysis of some 590 of the donors because counts were too low. In vitro tests confirmed that a few of the cytomegalovirus-associated TCR beta chains recognize cytomegalovirus antigens. A cluster of highly shared sequence variants was judged likely to be a technical artifact of the sequencing pipeline. A later analysis associated 16,951 TCR beta sequences with specific HLA alleles at a false discovery rate of 0.05. Linkage disequilibrium might explain the correlated functional status among segregating V segments, but an unknown experimental factor could not be ruled out. Immune exposure information for the cohort was limited to CMV serostatus. The classifier was reported to diagnose cytomegalovirus status with high specificity and sensitivity in both the original cohort and the validation cohort.

The protocol used for the library was the immunoSEQ multiplex PCR assay. A mixture of 60 forward primers for TCR Vbeta segments and 13 reverse primers for TCR Jbeta segments was used in the multiplex PCR. The CDR3 region of rearranged TCR beta genes was amplified from genomic DNA with a multiplex PCR assay. The amplified TCR beta libraries were sequenced on the Illumina HiSeq System as 87-base-pair reads. The authors' analysis ran thus. Across the 500 to 700 repertoires, a later analysis counted roughly 77 million unique TCR beta chains, around 10 million of which were shared by at least two donors. Raw reads were error-corrected and collapsed into unique sequences by a nearest-neighbor algorithm in which closely related sequences were merged to remove PCR and sequencing errors. V, D and J gene segments were assigned by aligning CDR3 sequences to IMGT reference sequences. Each retained sequence needed at least a six-nucleotide match to both a V gene segment and a J gene segment. A rearrangement counted as productive if the CDR3 had no stop codons and remained in frame with V and J, and every other rearrangement counted as non-productive. CDR3 was defined by IMGT convention, running from the second conserved V-encoded cysteine to the conserved J-encoded phenylalanine. In an earlier analysis of more than 550 of the donors, sequences lacking an unambiguous match to a single V gene segment were excluded. In an earlier analysis of some 590 of the donors, a V segment was called functional when productive rearrangements were above 56.7%, and segregating when the standard deviation between donors exceeded 5%. A statistical classification framework was built for diagnosing cytomegalovirus status from the catalog of TCR beta chain sequences. A later analysis assigned V and J genes by comparing TCR nucleotide sequences with IMGT/GENE-DB human TR gene sequences. Using the TCRdist pipeline, a later analysis assigned CDR3 sequences along with most-parsimonious VDJ recombination scenarios. In a later analysis, each TCR beta chain was defined by its CDR3 amino acid sequence together with its V-gene family, and reads without a unique V-gene family were excluded. To address suspected cross-contamination and a sequencing artifact, a later analysis removed a few hundred highly shared, low-generation-probability nucleotide sequences. A later analysis calculated a clonal expansion index for each public chain from normalized within-repertoire ranks of inferred template counts. In a later analysis, generation probabilities were computed using a VDJ recombination model fitted to out-of-frame rearrangements, and the results were checked against IGoR. In a later analysis, hypergeometric tests were used to score TCR-TCR, TCR-HLA and TCR-CMV co-occurrence, with a repertoire-size bias correction applied to TCR pairs. A later analysis estimated false discovery rates by permuting HLA or CMV assignments 20 times. In a later analysis, co-occurring TCRs were grouped using DBSCAN, with TCRdist sequence similarity added in when clustering inside HLA-allele-positive subsets. Co-occurrence clustering excluded repertoires with fewer than 30,000 or more than 120,000 public chains, plus five with anomalous nucleotide sharing. Here the immuneACCESS table is served through TCRdb, limited to in-frame sequences with V and J called. Missing clones are a known gap in these copies; in checked studies unresolved V genes cover under half, and the rest lacks a known reason. That table furnishes V, J and clone size, whereas the DNA furnished D and trimming. A total of 50,000 to 80,000 clones appear in this sample, 60% to 85% of them only once. In total, the top ten clones hold around 5.1% of the sample.

What was sequenced was PBMCs. The clonotype comes from a male donor in good health and CMV-seropositive. Rearrangement joined TRBV7-2 to TRBJ2-3; the D gene cannot be named for sure. The nucleotide sequence reads TGTGCCAGCAATAAGAGGTCGGCAGATACGCAGTATTTT. Its product reads: CASNKRSADTQYF.